Following are 20 T cell receptor beta chains from one sample sequenced in a study of blood T cell repertoires in COVID-19. Sequenced by immunoSEQ multiplex PCR; TCRdb stores in-frame clones only, minus some. The sample records around 130,000 clones, 70% to 85% being singletons. The sequencing sample was made of peripheral blood. These receptors were obtained from a woman aged 70-85 years with acute or convalescent COVID-19.

In DNA form, the CDR3 reads TGTGCCAGTAGTATAGGCGGGGGGGACACAGATACGCAGTATTTT. It translates to CASSIGGGDTDTQYF. This chain links TRBV19 with TRBJ2-3; the match to TRBD2 covers 9 bases. The CDR3 totals 15 residues. Germline values: CDR1 LNHDA, CDR2 SQIVND (reference sequence). J was trimmed by 2 bases and V by 1 base; bases with no gene match: 1.

In this sample, this clone turned up once. The chain combines TRBV5-8 with TRBJ2-3; the D gene is possibly TRBD2 (7 bases). The length of the CDR3 is 13 residues. V was clipped by 7 bases and J by 6 bases, with 15 bases between them. Germline loops: CDR1 SGHTS, CDR2 YDEGEE. The CDR3 DNA reads TGTGCCAGCGGGCTTCGGGGGGCGGATACGCAGTATTTT. Translating gives CASGLRGADTQYF.

The J gene is TRBJ2-3, the V gene TRBV24-1, with 7 bases identical to TRBD2. J was trimmed by 9 bases and V by 0 bases; bases with no gene match: 8. This CDR3 has 15 residues. Per germline, CDR1 KGHDR and CDR2 SFDVKD. The CDR3 here is CATSDLASGVGTQYF. CDR3 in DNA: TGTGCCACCAGTGATTTGGCCAGCGGGGTAGGGACGCAGTATTTT.

The chain carries TRBV6-5 and TRBJ2-5; 8 bases match TRBD1. CDR3 length: 14 residues. From germline, CDR1 is MNHEY and CDR2 SVGAGI. J gave up 2 bases and V 7 bases, and 6 bases lay outside the gene matches. The CDR3: CASNYRDRQETQYF. The DNA for the CDR3 is TGTGCCAGCAACTACCGGGACAGGCAAGAGACCCAGTACTTC.

V and J are TRBV9 and TRBJ2-3; TRBD2 matches 11 bases. The ends lost 2 bases at V and 3 bases at J; junction bases unmatched: 2. CDR1 and CDR2 from the germline V gene are SGDLS and YYNGEE. The CDR3 spans 15 residues. The CDR3 is CASSVLAGGTDTQYF. The DNA for the CDR3 is TGTGCCAGCAGCGTTCTAGCGGGGGGTACAGATACGCAGTATTTT.

The chain combines TRBV7-2 with TRBJ1-1; TRBD1 matches at 9 bases. This CDR3 has 14 residues. The trim removed 6 bases at V and 1 base at J, leaving 3 bases unmatched. CDR1 and CDR2 from the germline V gene are SGHTA and FQGNSA. The CDR3 DNA is TGTGCCAGCAGTTACAGGGGGCAGAACACTGAAGCTTTCTTT. Residues: CASSYRGQNTEAFF. Based on the CDR3 plus reference TRBV7-2 and TRBJ1-1, the full variable domain is GAGVSQSPSNKVTEKGKDVELRCDPISGHTALYWYRQSLGQGLEFLIYFQGNSAPDKSGLPSDRFSAERTGGSVSTLTIQRTQQEDSAVYLCASSYRGQNTEAFFGQGTRLTVV.

In DNA form, the CDR3 reads TGTGCCAGCAGCTACAAAATTGGGACAGGCGGTAACTATGGCTACACCTTC. Translation: CASSYKIGTGGNYGYTF. The chain links TRBV7-2 to TRBJ1-2; 8 nucleotides match TRBD1. The CDR3 spans 17 residues. Losses at the gene ends were 4 bases for V and 1 base for J; bases not matched to a gene: 11. Germline CDR1 SGHTA, CDR2 FQGNSA.

J is TRBJ1-2 and V is TRBV4-1; D is unclear. The V and J ends lost 2 bases and 3 bases respectively, with 10 bases between them. Germline values: CDR1 MGHRA, CDR2 YSYEKL. The CDR3 covers 14 residues. CDR3 loop: CASSQPSEYYGYTF. For the CDR3, the DNA is TGCGCCAGCAGCCAACCTAGCGAATACTATGGCTACACCTTC.

This clone showed up just a few times. The chain employs TRBV6-2 or TRBV6-3 and TRBJ1-6, with TRBD1 matching over 7 bases. V was pared by 2 bases and J by 7 bases, with 5 bases of the junction left unmatched. Germline V gene sequence: CDR1 MNHEY, CDR2 SVGEGT. The CDR3 extends over 15 amino acids. The CDR3 nucleotides are TGTGCCAGCAGTTACGTTGGGACAGCCAATTCACCCCTCCACTTT. This codes for CASSYVGTANSPLHF.

The chain uses TRBV19 and TRBJ1-1; D gene unclear. Trimming shortened V by 7 bases and J by 5 bases, and 14 bases separated the two germline ends. This CDR3 has 13 amino acids. CDR1 is LNHDA, CDR2 SQIVND, per germline (reference sequence). The CDR3 coding sequence is TGTGCCAGTACGAAGAACCTCGGGACTGAAGCTTTCTTT. Amino acid sequence: CASTKNLGTEAFF.

This chain links TRBV5-1 with TRBJ1-6, with TRBD1 matching over 9 bases. J lost 7 bases, V lost 2 bases, and 10 bases had no gene match. The CDR3 is made up of 17 amino acids. The V gene's germline CDR1 is SGHRS and CDR2 YFSETQ. This CDR3 reads CASSLNPGQGRNSPLHF. The DNA for the CDR3 is TGCGCCAGCAGCTTAAACCCGGGACAGGGACGAAATTCACCCCTCCACTTT. The full variable domain, its missing parts supplied by reference TRBV5-1 and TRBJ1-6, is KAGVTQTPRYLIKTRGQQVTLSCSPISGHRSVSWYQQTPGQGLQFLFEYFSETQRNKGNFPGRFSGRQFSNSRSEMNVSTLELGDSALYLCASSLNPGQGRNSPLHFGNGTRLTVT.

V is TRBV9 and J is TRBJ2-2; 11 bases agree with TRBD2. CDR3 length equals 16 residues. The trim removed 2 bases at V and 1 base at J, leaving 1 base unmatched. Germline CDR1 is SGDLS and CDR2 is YYNGEE. CDR3 DNA sequence: TGTGCCAGCAGCGTCCTAGCGGGAGGGAACACCGGGGAGCTGTTTTTT. Translated, it gives CASSVLAGGNTGELFF.

This clone has only a few counts. The J gene is TRBJ1-2, the V gene TRBV7-8; 7 positions agree with TRBD1. Germline trimming cut 3 bases from V and 5 bases from J; bases unmatched to any gene: 3. The CDR3 sequence is 13 residues long. Germline V gene data show CDR1 as SGHVS and CDR2 as FQNEAQ. CDR3 in amino acids: CASSFGQAYGYTF. CDR3 nucleotide sequence: TGTGCCAGCAGCTTTGGACAGGCGTATGGCTACACCTTC.

The chain employs TRBV9 and TRBJ2-3; 9 nucleotides agree with TRBD2. This CDR3 contains 16 residues. The ends lost 0 bases at V and 1 base at J; junction bases unmatched: 3. Germline V CDR1 and CDR2: SGDLS, YYNGEE. The CDR3 nucleotides read TGTGCCAGCAGCGTAGGCCAGCGGGGGGGCACAGATACGCAGTATTTT. Translation gives CASSVGQRGGTDTQYF.

The sample holds a few counts of this clone. For the CDR3, the DNA is TGTGCCAGCAGCTTAATGTTGTCTGACACTGAAGCTTTCTTT. The encoded protein is CASSLMLSDTEAFF. This chain uses TRBV7-9 with TRBJ1-1; D is unresolved. In germline, CDR1 is SEHNR, CDR2 FQNEAQ (reference sequence). The CDR3 has 14 amino acids. Trimming shortened V by 2 bases and J by 3 bases, and 10 bases separated the two germline ends.

V usage is TRBV6-2 or TRBV6-3 and J usage is TRBJ1-4; D is uncertain. Trimming removed 2 bases at V and 6 bases at J, with 7 bases between. Looked up from germline, CDR1 is MNHEY and CDR2 is SVGEGT. The CDR3 runs 13 residues. CDR3 in amino acids: CASSYPNHEKLFF. CDR3 sequence (DNA): TGTGCCAGCAGTTACCCTAACCATGAAAAACTGTTTTTT.

The rearrangement uses TRBV4-1 and TRBJ1-6; D call uncertain. Germline lookup yields CDR1 MGHRA and CDR2 YSYEKL. The CDR3 sequence is 18 residues long. Trimming took 3 bases from V and 7 from J, leaving 22 bases between them. The DNA of the CDR3 is TGCGCCAGCAGCCACCGCGTTGGTGGGGAACGGGAAAATTCACCCCTCCACTTT. Its translation is CASSHRVGGERENSPLHF.

The V and J genes are TRBV6-1 and TRBJ2-5; 11 bases line up with TRBD1. This CDR3 region has 12 residues. V trimming: 3 bases; J trimming: 11 bases; junction bases outside the gene matches: 2. Germline-derived CDR1 and CDR2 are MNHNS and SASEGT. The CDR3 DNA reads as TGTGCCAGCAGTGACCGGGACAGGGGGCAGTACTTC. As protein: CASSDRDRGQYF.

The rearrangement uses TRBV18 and TRBJ1-1; 7 bases map to TRBD1. This CDR3 has 14 amino acids. Germline CDR1 is KGHSH and CDR2 is LQKENI. The junction had 3 bases not matched to a gene; V was cut back by 0 bases and J by 5 bases. The chain's CDR3 is CASSPPPQGTEAFF. The CDR3 DNA sequence: TGTGCCAGCTCACCACCTCCACAGGGGACTGAAGCTTTCTTT.

The chain combines TRBV6-2 or TRBV6-3 with TRBJ2-6; no firm D call. This CDR3 is 15 amino acids long. Per germline, CDR1 MNHEY and CDR2 SVGEGT. V shed 2 bases and J shed 0 bases, with 5 bases lying between them. CDR3 sequence: CASSYESSGANVLTF. In DNA, the CDR3 is TGTGCCAGCAGTTACGAGAGCTCTGGGGCCAACGTCCTGACTTTC.